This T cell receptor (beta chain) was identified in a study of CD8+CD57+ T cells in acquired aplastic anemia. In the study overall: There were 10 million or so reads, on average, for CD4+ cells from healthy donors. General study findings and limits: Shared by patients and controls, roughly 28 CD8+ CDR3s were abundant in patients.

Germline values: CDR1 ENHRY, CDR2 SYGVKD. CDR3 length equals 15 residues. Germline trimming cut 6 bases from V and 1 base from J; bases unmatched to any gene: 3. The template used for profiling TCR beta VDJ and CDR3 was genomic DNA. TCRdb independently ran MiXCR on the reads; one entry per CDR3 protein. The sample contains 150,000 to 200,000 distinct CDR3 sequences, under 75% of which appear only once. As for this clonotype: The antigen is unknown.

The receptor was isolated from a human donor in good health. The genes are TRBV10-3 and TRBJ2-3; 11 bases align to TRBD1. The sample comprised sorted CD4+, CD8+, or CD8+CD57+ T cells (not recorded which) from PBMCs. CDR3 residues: CAIREGQGGTDTQYF. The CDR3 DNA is TGTGCCATCAGGGAGGGACAGGGGGGCACAGATACGCAGTATTTT.